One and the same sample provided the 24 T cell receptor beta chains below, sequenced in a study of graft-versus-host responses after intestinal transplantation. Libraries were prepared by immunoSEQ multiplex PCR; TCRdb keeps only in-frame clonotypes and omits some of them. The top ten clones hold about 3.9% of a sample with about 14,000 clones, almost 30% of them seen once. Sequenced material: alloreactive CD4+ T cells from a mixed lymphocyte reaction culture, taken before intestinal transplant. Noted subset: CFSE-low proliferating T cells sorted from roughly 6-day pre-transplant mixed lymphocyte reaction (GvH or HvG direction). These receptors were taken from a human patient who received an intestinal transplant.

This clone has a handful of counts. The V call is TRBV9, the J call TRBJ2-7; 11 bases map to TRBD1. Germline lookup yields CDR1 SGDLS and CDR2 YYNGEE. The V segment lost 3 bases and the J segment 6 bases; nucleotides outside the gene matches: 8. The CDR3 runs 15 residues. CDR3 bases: TGTGCCAGCAGCGCCCTGGACAGGGGGCTCGGCGAGCAGTACTTC. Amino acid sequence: CASSALDRGLGEQYF.

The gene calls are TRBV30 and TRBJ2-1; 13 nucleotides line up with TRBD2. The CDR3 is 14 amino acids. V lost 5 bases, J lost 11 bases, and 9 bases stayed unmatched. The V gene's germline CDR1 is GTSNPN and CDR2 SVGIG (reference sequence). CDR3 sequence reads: CAWGGLAGVVQQFF. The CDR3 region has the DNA TGTGCCTGGGGAGGACTAGCGGGAGTGGTTCAGCAGTTCTTC. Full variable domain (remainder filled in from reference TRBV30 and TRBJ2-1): SQTIHQWPATLVQPVGSPLSLECTVEGTSNPNLYWYRQAAGRGLQLLFYSVGIGQISSEVPQNLSASRPQDRQFILSSKKLLLSDSGFYLCAWGGLAGVVQQFFGPGTRLTVL.

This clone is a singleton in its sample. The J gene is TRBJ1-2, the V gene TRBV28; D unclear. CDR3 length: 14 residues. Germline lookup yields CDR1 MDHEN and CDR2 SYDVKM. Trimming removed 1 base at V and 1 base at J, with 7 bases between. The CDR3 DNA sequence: TGTGCCAGCAGTTTATCCCCCGATAACTATGGCTACACCTTC. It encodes CASSLSPDNYGYTF.

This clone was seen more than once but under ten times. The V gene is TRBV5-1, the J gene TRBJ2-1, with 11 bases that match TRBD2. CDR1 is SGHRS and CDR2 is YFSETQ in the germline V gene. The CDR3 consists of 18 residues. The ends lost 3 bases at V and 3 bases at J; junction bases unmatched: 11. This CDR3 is CASSSSLSGRGVYNEQFF. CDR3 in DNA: TGCGCCAGCAGCTCGTCCCTTAGCGGGAGGGGAGTCTACAATGAGCAGTTCTTC.

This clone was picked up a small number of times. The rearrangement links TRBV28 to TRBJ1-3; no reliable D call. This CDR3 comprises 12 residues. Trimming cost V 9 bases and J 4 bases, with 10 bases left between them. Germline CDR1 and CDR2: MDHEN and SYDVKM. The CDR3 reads CASTSEGNTIYF. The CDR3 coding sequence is TGTGCCAGTACCTCTGAAGGAAACACCATATATTTT.

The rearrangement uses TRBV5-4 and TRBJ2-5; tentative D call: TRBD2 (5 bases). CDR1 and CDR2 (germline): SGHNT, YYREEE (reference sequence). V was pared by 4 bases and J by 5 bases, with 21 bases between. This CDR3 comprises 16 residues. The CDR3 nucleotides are TGTGCCAGCAGCGCCCCTCGAGGGAATAGTATGGAGACCCAGTACTTC. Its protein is CASSAPRGNSMETQYF.

CDR3 loop: CASSPGTAYNEQFF. CDR3 nucleotides: TGTGCCAGCAGCCCGGGGACGGCCTACAATGAGCAGTTCTTC. The rearrangement joins TRBV7-6 to TRBJ2-1, with D perhaps given as TRBD1 or TRBD2 (5 bases each). V was shortened by 5 bases and J by 2 bases, with 10 bases between the two germline ends. Germline loops: CDR1 SGHVS, CDR2 FNYEAQ. The CDR3 contains 14 residues.

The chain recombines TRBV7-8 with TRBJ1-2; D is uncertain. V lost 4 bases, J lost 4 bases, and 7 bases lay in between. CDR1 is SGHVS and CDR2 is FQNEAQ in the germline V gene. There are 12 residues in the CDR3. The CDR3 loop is CASSYEGYGYTF. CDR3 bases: TGTGCCAGCAGCTACGAGGGCTATGGCTACACCTTC.

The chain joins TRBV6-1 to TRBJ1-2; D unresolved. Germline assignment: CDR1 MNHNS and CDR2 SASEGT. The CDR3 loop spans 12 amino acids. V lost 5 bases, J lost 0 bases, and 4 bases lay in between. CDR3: CASSKTNYGYTF. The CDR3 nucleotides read TGTGCCAGCAGTAAGACTAACTATGGCTACACCTTC.

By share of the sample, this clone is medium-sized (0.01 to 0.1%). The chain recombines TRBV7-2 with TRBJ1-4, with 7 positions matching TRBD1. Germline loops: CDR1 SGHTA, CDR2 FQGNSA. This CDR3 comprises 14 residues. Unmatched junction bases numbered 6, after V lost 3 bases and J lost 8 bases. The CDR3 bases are TGTGCCAGCAGCTTCAGGGGGTTTAAGGAAAAACTGTTTTTT. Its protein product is CASSFRGFKEKLFF.

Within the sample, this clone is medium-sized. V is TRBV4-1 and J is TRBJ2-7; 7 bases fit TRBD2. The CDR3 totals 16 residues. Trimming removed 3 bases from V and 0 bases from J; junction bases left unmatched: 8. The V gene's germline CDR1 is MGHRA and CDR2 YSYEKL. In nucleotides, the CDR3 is TGCGCCAGCAGCCAGGAAAGACTAGCACGCTCCTACGAGCAGTACTTC. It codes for CASSQERLARSYEQYF.

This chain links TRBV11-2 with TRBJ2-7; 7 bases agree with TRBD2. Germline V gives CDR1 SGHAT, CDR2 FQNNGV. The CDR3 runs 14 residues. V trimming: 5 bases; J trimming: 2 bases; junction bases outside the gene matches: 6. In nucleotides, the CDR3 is TGTGCCAGCAGCCTGGGGGGGAGGGCCTACGAGCAGTACTTC. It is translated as CASSLGGRAYEQYF.

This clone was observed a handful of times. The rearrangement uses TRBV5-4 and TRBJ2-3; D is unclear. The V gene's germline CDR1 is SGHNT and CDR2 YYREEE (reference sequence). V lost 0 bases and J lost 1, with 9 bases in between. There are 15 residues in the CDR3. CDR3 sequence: CASSLDNLRTDTQYF. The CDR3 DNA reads TGTGCCAGCAGCTTGGACAACCTCCGCACAGATACGCAGTATTTT.

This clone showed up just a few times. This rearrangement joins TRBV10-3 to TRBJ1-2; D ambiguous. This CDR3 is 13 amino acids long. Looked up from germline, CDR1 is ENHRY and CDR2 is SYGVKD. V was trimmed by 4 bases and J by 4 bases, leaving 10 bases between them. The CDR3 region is CAISGGGGYGYTF. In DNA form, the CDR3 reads TGTGCCATCAGTGGGGGAGGTGGCTATGGCTACACCTTC.

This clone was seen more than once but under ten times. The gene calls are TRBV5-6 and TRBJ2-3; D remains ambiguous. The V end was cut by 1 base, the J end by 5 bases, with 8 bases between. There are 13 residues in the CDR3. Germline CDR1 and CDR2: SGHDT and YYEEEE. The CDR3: CASSLPSLDTQYF. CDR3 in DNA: TGTGCCAGCAGCTTGCCTAGTTTAGATACGCAGTATTTT.

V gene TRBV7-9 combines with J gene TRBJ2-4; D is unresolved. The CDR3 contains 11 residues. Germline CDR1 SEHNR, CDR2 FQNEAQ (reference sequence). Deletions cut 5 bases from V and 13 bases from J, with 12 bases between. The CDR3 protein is CASSLKWVQYF. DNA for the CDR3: TGTGCCAGCAGCCTAAAGTGGGTCCAGTACTTC.

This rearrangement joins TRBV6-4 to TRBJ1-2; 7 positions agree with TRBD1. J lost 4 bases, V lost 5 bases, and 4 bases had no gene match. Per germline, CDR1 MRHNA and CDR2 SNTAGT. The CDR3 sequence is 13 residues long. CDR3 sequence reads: CASSRDSRYGYTF. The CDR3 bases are TGTGCCAGCAGTCGGGACAGCCGCTATGGCTACACCTTC.

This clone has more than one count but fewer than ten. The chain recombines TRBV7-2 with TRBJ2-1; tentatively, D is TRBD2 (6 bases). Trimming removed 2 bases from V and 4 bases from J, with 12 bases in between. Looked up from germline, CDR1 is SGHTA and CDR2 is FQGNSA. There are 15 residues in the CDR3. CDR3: CASSLRSLAYNEQFF. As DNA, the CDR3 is TGTGCCAGCAGCTTAAGGAGTCTAGCGTACAATGAGCAGTTCTTC.

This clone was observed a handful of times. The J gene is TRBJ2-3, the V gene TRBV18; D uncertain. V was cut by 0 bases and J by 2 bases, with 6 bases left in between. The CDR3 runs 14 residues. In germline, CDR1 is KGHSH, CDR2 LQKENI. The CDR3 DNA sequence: TGTGCCAGCTCACCACCGTCAATCACAGATACGCAGTATTTT. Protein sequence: CASSPPSITDTQYF.

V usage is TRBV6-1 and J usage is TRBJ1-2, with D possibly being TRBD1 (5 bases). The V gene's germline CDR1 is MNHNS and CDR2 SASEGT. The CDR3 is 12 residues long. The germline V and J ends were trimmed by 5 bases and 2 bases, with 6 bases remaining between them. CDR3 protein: CASSRDNYGYTF. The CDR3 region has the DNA TGTGCCAGCAGTCGGGACAACTATGGCTACACCTTC.

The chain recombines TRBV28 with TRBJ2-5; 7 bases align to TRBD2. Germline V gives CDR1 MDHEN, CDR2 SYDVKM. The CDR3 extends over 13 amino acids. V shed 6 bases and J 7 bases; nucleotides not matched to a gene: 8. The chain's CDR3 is CASRTSSTGTQYF. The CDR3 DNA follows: TGTGCCAGCAGGACTAGCTCCACGGGGACCCAGTACTTC.

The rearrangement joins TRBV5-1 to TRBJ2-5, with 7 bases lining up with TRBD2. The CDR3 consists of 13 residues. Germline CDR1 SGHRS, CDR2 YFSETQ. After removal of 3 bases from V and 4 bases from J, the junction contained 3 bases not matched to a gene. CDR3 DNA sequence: TGCGCCAGCAGCTGGGGGGGAGTAGAGACCCAGTACTTC. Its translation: CASSWGGVETQYF.

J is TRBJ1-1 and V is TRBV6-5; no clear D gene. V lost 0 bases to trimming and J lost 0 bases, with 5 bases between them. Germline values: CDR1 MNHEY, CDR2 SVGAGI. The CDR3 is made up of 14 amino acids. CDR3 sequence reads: CASSYSRVNTEAFF. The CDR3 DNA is TGTGCCAGCAGTTACTCACGGGTGAACACTGAAGCTTTCTTT.

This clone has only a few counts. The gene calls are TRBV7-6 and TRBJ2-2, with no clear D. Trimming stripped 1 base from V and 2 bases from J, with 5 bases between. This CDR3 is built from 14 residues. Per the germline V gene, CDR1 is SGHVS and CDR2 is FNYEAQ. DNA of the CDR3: TGTGCCAGCAGCTTAGTTCTTAACACCGGGGAGCTGTTTTTT. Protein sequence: CASSLVLNTGELFF.